This T cell receptor beta chain was obtained from a study of shared clonotypes between healthy human individuals. Positively selected for CCR7, the CD45RO-negative cells used as naive CD8 cells excluded terminally differentiated effector memory CD45RA+ cells. This CDR3 is built from 15 residues. Germline values: CDR1 SGHRS, CDR2 YFSETQ. Profiled with immunoSEQ multiplex PCR; TCRdb holds only in-frame clones, not every one. The data contain around 2,000,000 clones, just over 90% of them singletons. About this clone itself: One end of the junction fails to match germline, which may point to a read error.

The sample was naive CD8+ T cells from PBMCs. The sequence came from a man between 18 and 29 years old in good health. Some clones in this sample may be carry-over from other donors' samples. The gene calls are TRBV5-1 and TRBJ2-5; D ambiguous. CDR3 protein: CASSLVDTYQGTQYF. The CDR3 DNA sequence: TGCGCCAGCAGCTTGGTTGACACTTACCAAGGGACCCAGTACTTC.